Sequencing of this TCR beta chain was carried out in a study of a mutant IDH1 vaccine in newly diagnosed glioma. The wider study: The treated group averaged around 40 years old and was about 60% male, approximately 38% female. Study-wide findings and caveats: Overall, around 94% of patients had vaccine-induced immune responses.

On this clone itself: Its cognate antigen is unknown.

Time point indicated: baseline, week 1 (first vaccination visit). As for treatment: pre-vaccination baseline after standard-of-care therapy. New WHO grade 3 or 4 astrocytomas that were IDH1-mutant and ATRX-lost had been found in donors. Here immunoSEQ multiplex PCR was the method, and the copy in TCRdb shows in-frame clones only, minus some. The sample yields about 66,000 clones, approximately 86% seen once. This CDR3 is 14 amino acids long. V was clipped by 6 bases and J by 4 bases; unmatched bases: 5. The germline V gene encodes CDR1 MNHEY and CDR2 SMNVEV (reference sequence). The input for sequencing was PBMCs, taken from a glioma patient treated with radiotherapy, temozolomide or both. The rearrangement links TRBV27 to TRBJ1-5; 8 bases are a match to TRBD1. The clonotype was recovered from a man younger than 40 with glioma. The CDR3 loop is CASSSGQGNQPQHF. The CDR3 coding sequence is TGTGCCAGCAGCTCAGGACAGGGAAATCAGCCCCAGCATTTT.